This TCR beta chain was captured in a study of identical twins. The junction had 2 bases not matched to a gene; V was cut back by 2 bases and J by 6 bases. This CDR3 spans 13 amino acids. Per the germline V gene, CDR1 is DFQATT and CDR2 is SNEGSKA (reference sequence). This clonotype came up a few times. cDNA molecules carried unique molecular identifiers, and template switching added a universal primer site. TCRdb redid the calling of the 5' RACE reads with MiXCR, one entry per CDR3 protein. Among roughly 540,000 distinct CDR3 sequences listed, about 20% were seen once. Donors uniformly comprised healthy Caucasians. Another study also made use of these data, one on T cells expressing NK-cell markers. That report adds: Sorted CD3+CD56-NKG2C+, CD3+CD56+NKG2C+ and CD3+CD56+NKG2C- T cells supplied the TCR beta repertoires. Over 5 donors showed dominant NKG2C+ clonotypes comprising roughly 1.0-7.0% of their CD8+ T cells.

The source material was CD4+ T cells sorted from blood. This rearrangement joins TRBV20-1 to TRBJ2-3; the match to TRBD2 covers 10 bases. The sequence was collected from a woman younger than 35 in good health. The CDR3 DNA reads TGCAGTGCTAGAAATAGCGGGAGGGATACGCAGTATTTT. Its translation is CSARNSGRDTQYF.